The 25 T cell receptor beta chains below were found in one sample sequenced in a study of blood T cell repertoires in COVID-19. Using immunoSEQ multiplex PCR, the repertoire was profiled, and TCRdb retains in-frame clones only, with some absent. There are 450,000 to 500,000 clones in the sample; about nine tenths occur only once, and more than 7.5% lies in the top ten. Sample: PBMCs or T cells enriched from blood (not recorded which). Receptors originate from a woman aged 55-70 years who had recovered from COVID-19.

V is TRBV4-1 and J is TRBJ1-4; no firm D call. This CDR3 is 13 amino acids long. The V gene's germline CDR1 is MGHRA and CDR2 YSYEKL. Trimming took off 1 base at V and 8 bases at J, with 8 bases between the two ends. The CDR3 DNA is TGCGCCAGCAGCCAAGTTCTCGTGGAAAAACTGTTTTTT. Translated, it gives CASSQVLVEKLFF.

The J gene is TRBJ1-3, the V gene TRBV7-8, with D perhaps TRBD1 (5 bases). This CDR3 spans 14 amino acids. In germline, CDR1 is SGHVS, CDR2 FQNEAQ. The V end was cut by 6 bases, the J end by 0 bases, with 9 bases between. In DNA, the CDR3 is TGTGCCAGCAGAGGACATCCCTCTGGAAACACCATATATTTT. This translates into CASRGHPSGNTIYF.

This clone has just one count. The V gene is TRBV24-1, the J gene TRBJ2-6; 11 nucleotides line up with TRBD1. Germline values: CDR1 KGHDR, CDR2 SFDVKD. J lost 0 bases, V lost 3 bases, and 3 bases had no gene match. CDR3 length: 18 amino acids. CDR3 DNA sequence: TGTGCCACCAGTGATGGACAGGGGGCCCCCTCTGGGGCCAACGTCCTGACTTTC. This translates into CATSDGQGAPSGANVLTF.

The chain uses TRBV19 and TRBJ2-1; 8 bases are a match to TRBD2. Trimming cost V 5 bases and J 10 bases; bases outside gene matches: 13. CDR1 and CDR2 from the germline V gene are LNHDA and SQIVND (reference sequence). This CDR3 comprises 15 residues. DNA of the CDR3: TGTGCCAGTAGTTTAGGGGGACTAGTCCCTCGGGAGCAGTTCTTC. Translation gives CASSLGGLVPREQFF.

The CDR3 loop is CASSPLPPGTDTQYF. In DNA form, the CDR3 reads TGTGCCAGCAGCCCACTCCCGCCGGGCACAGATACGCAGTATTTT. This rearrangement joins TRBV27 to TRBJ2-3; D remains ambiguous. Trimming stripped 6 bases from V and 1 base from J, with 14 bases between. CDR1 and CDR2 from the germline V gene are MNHEY and SMNVEV (reference sequence). CDR3 size: 15 residues.

V usage is TRBV12-3 or TRBV12-4 and J usage is TRBJ1-3; D gene uncertain. The V and J ends lost 7 bases and 2 bases respectively, with 9 bases between them. This CDR3 has 13 amino acids. CDR3 sequence reads: CASNRDPGNTIYF. CDR3 in DNA: TGTGCCAGCAATCGCGATCCTGGAAACACCATATATTTT.

The V and J genes are TRBV9 and TRBJ2-1; D might be TRBD2 (6 bases). CDR3 length equals 15 residues. The germline V gene encodes CDR1 SGDLS and CDR2 YYNGEE. V lost 6 bases to trimming and J lost 5 bases, with 18 bases between them. The CDR3 loop is CASTEGGVVDNEQFF. DNA for the CDR3: TGTGCCAGCACGGAGGGTGGCGTAGTGGACAATGAGCAGTTCTTC.

The CDR3 DNA reads as TGTGCCAGCAGCTGGCGACGCACAGGGAGTACCGGGGAGCTGTTTTTT. It specifies CASSWRRTGSTGELFF. The V gene is TRBV11-2, the J gene TRBJ2-2, with a possible D match to TRBD1 (6 bases). The CDR3 contains 16 residues. The V gene's germline CDR1 is SGHAT and CDR2 FQNNGV. Deletions cut 4 bases from V and 5 bases from J, with 17 bases between.

This clone was found a few times. The chain uses TRBV7-2 and TRBJ1-5, with a tentative D call TRBD1 (6 bases). Germline loops: CDR1 SGHTA, CDR2 FQGNSA. The CDR3 is 15 amino acids. The germline V and J ends were trimmed by 0 bases and 7 bases, with 13 bases remaining between them. The CDR3 spells CASSLAGGLRQPQHF. CDR3 sequence (DNA): TGTGCCAGCAGCTTAGCGGGGGGGCTAAGGCAGCCCCAGCATTTT.

The chain combines TRBV2 with TRBJ1-6; D remains unclear. Trimming took 8 bases from V and 7 from J, leaving 12 bases between them. Germline CDR1 SNHLY, CDR2 FYNNEI. The CDR3 runs to 13 residues. CDR3 residues: CASPRTGNSPLHF. The DNA for the CDR3 is TGTGCCAGCCCCCGGACGGGGAATTCACCCCTCCACTTT.

The chain carries TRBV5-1 and TRBJ2-3; tentatively, D is TRBD1 (5 bases). Trimming stripped 4 bases from V and 4 bases from J, with 13 bases between. The CDR3 sequence is 14 residues long. Germline lookup yields CDR1 SGHRS and CDR2 YFSETQ. The CDR3 reads CASSQEGVPDTQYF. The CDR3 coding sequence is TGCGCCAGCAGCCAGGAAGGGGTCCCAGATACGCAGTATTTT.

The chain joins TRBV7-2 to TRBJ2-7; possible D gene TRBD1, 5 bases. The CDR3 spans 13 residues. Trimming cost V 2 bases and J 3 bases, with 8 bases left between them. Germline CDR1 is SGHTA and CDR2 is FQGNSA. The CDR3 loop reads CASSLSDSYEQYV. The CDR3, as DNA: TGTGCCAGCAGCTTATCCGACAGCTACGAGCAGTACGTC.

The chain uses TRBV5-4 and TRBJ2-1; 8 nucleotides agree with TRBD2. Germline V lookup: CDR1 SGHNT, CDR2 YYREEE (reference sequence). Trimming cost V 9 bases and J 4 bases; bases outside gene matches: 18. The CDR3 is made up of 17 amino acids. Here the CDR3 reads CATKPDGGGKGYNEQFF. The CDR3 nucleotides read TGTGCCACCAAGCCTGACGGGGGGGGCAAAGGGTACAATGAGCAGTTCTTC.

The chain uses TRBV4-1 and TRBJ1-6, with D tentatively TRBD1 (5 bases). Germline loops: CDR1 MGHRA, CDR2 YSYEKL. The CDR3 has 18 residues. V was clipped by 2 bases and J by 0 bases, with 14 bases between them. Here the CDR3 reads CASSQKRDFSSYNSPLHF. The CDR3 DNA sequence: TGCGCCAGCAGCCAAAAAAGGGACTTTAGCTCCTATAATTCACCCCTCCACTTT.

This rearrangement joins TRBV6-5 to TRBJ2-1, with 7 bases lining up with TRBD2. Germline trimming cut 2 bases from V and 9 bases from J; bases unmatched to any gene: 7. Germline values: CDR1 MNHEY, CDR2 SVGAGI. The length of the CDR3 is 14 residues. CDR3 loop: CASSYESGVVEQFF. As DNA, the CDR3 is TGTGCCAGCAGTTACGAGAGCGGGGTGGTTGAGCAGTTCTTC.

The rearrangement joins TRBV27 to TRBJ1-5; 10 positions agree with TRBD1. J lost 5 bases, V lost 5 bases, and 3 bases had no gene match. Germline-derived CDR1 and CDR2 are MNHEY and SMNVEV (reference sequence). CDR3 length: 14 amino acids. The CDR3 nucleotides read TGTGCCAGCAGTCAGACAGGGGGCTATCAGCCCCAGCATTTT. The encoded protein is CASSQTGGYQPQHF.

The chain is built from TRBV27 and TRBJ1-2; the match to TRBD1 covers 7 bases. The junction had 10 bases not matched to a gene; V was cut back by 0 bases and J by 0 bases. Germline lookup yields CDR1 MNHEY and CDR2 SMNVEV (reference sequence). The CDR3 contains 18 residues. The CDR3 reads CASSLSPGTARSNYGYTF. Here the CDR3 DNA reads TGTGCCAGCAGTTTATCACCCGGGACAGCTAGATCTAACTATGGCTACACCTTC.

The chain joins TRBV5-1 to TRBJ2-6; tentatively, D is TRBD1 (6 bases). CDR1 SGHRS and CDR2 YFSETQ come from the germline V gene. The CDR3 is 16 residues long. Deletions cut 1 base from V and 4 bases from J, with 12 bases between. The CDR3 region is CASSLTAGAGANVLTF. CDR3 DNA sequence: TGCGCCAGCAGCTTGACTGCAGGGGCCGGGGCCAACGTCCTGACTTTC. The full variable domain, in which reference TRBV5-1 and TRBJ2-6 provide the parts outside the CDR3, is KAGVTQTPRYLIKTRGQQVTLSCSPISGHRSVSWYQQTPGQGLQFLFEYFSETQRNKGNFPGRFSGRQFSNSRSEMNVSTLELGDSALYLCASSLTAGAGANVLTFGAGSRLTVL.

The genes are TRBV4-2 and TRBJ1-3; D might be TRBD1 (6 bases). The germline CDR1 and CDR2 sequences are LGHNA and YNFKEQ. Trimming shortened V by 0 bases and J by 0 bases, and 15 bases separated the two germline ends. The CDR3 consists of 18 residues. The CDR3 nucleotides read TGTGCCAGCAGCCAAGATTGGACAGTTACCTACTCTGGAAACACCATATATTTT. Protein product: CASSQDWTVTYSGNTIYF.

This clone was seen more than once but under ten times. The rearrangement joins TRBV9 to TRBJ1-6; 9 positions match TRBD1. V trimming: 0 bases; J trimming: 7 bases; junction bases outside the gene matches: 5. The CDR3 loop spans 16 amino acids. The germline V gene encodes CDR1 SGDLS and CDR2 YYNGEE. CDR3 coding DNA: TGTGCCAGCAGCGTAGGTTCGACAGGGGGAAATTCACCCCTCCACTTT. Its translation is CASSVGSTGGNSPLHF. The complete variable domain, with remaining parts taken from reference TRBV9 and TRBJ1-6, reads DSGVTQTPKHLITATGQRVTLRCSPRSGDLSVYWYQQSLDQGLQFLIQYYNGEERAKGNILERFSAQQFPDLHSELNLSSLELGDSALYFCASSVGSTGGNSPLHFGNGTRLTVT.

The chain couples TRBV5-1 to TRBJ1-1, with 8 bases matching TRBD1. The V gene's germline CDR1 is SGHRS and CDR2 YFSETQ. Trimming cost V 1 base and J 5 bases; bases outside gene matches: 7. The CDR3 consists of 15 residues. The CDR3 spells CASSLRGQATTEAFF. The DNA of the CDR3 is TGCGCCAGCAGCTTGAGGGGACAGGCGACGACTGAAGCTTTCTTT.

This clone was recorded once. The rearrangement joins TRBV19 to TRBJ1-5; D gene uncertain. The CDR3 has 17 residues. V was pared by 0 bases and J by 0 bases, with 12 bases between. Germline V lookup: CDR1 LNHDA, CDR2 SQIVND (reference sequence). The CDR3, as DNA: TGTGCCAGTAGTATAGATCGTGGACGGGGTAGCAATCAGCCCCAGCATTTT. Protein product: CASSIDRGRGSNQPQHF.

This chain uses TRBV25-1 with TRBJ2-5, with 9 positions matching TRBD2. The CDR3 runs 14 residues. Trimming cost V 3 bases and J 4 bases; bases outside gene matches: 3. The V gene's germline CDR1 is MGHDK and CDR2 SYGVNS. DNA for the CDR3: TGTGCCAGCAGTGATCAGCGGGGGGTAGAGACCCAGTACTTC. This sequence encodes CASSDQRGVETQYF. The whole variable domain, filled in from reference TRBV25-1 and TRBJ2-5, reads EADIYQTPRYLVIGTGKKITLECSQTMGHDKMYWYQQDPGMELHLIHYSYGVNSTEKGDLSSESTVSRIRTEHFPLTLESARPSHTSQYLCASSDQRGVETQYFGPGTRLLVL.

This sequence joins TRBV4-2 and TRBJ2-1; D is perhaps TRBD2 (6 bases). Germline V gene data show CDR1 as LGHNA and CDR2 as YNFKEQ. This CDR3 is 15 amino acids long. V shed 1 base and J shed 4 bases, with 11 bases lying between them. CDR3 in amino acids: CASSQVLAVYNEQFF. The CDR3 region has the DNA TGTGCCAGCAGCCAAGTATTAGCGGTGTACAATGAGCAGTTCTTC.

The chain couples TRBV3-1 (or the pseudogene TRBV3-2) to TRBJ2-7; D is ambiguous. This CDR3 region has 12 residues. Trimming left V 1 base short and J 7 bases short, with 8 bases between. Germline loops: CDR1 LGHDT, CDR2 YNNKEL (reference sequence). For the CDR3, the DNA is TGTGCCAGCAGCCAAGGTGTACGGGAGCAGTACGTC. The encoded protein is CASSQGVREQYV.